The next 4 T cell receptor beta chains were all read from a single sample in a study of Graves' ophthalmopathy and Graves' hyperthyroidism. Amplified material comprised TCR beta CDR3 regions derived from RNA transcripts. HTBI-primed RT-PCR formed the first round, and a multiplex PCR formed the second. A single record per CDR3 protein comes from TCRdb applying MiXCR to the multiplex PCR reads. The sample carries 200,000 to 300,000 distinct CDR3 sequences, about 46% recorded once. The specimen was peripheral blood. The source is an adult man with Graves' ophthalmopathy.

The chain carries TRBV12-3 or TRBV12-4 and TRBJ2-7; TRBD1 might be the D (6 bases). The CDR3 consists of 11 residues. Between the trimmed V and J ends, which lost 6 bases and 7 bases, there was a span of 10 bases. The CDR3 bases are TGTGCCAGCAGCCAGGGGCGTGAGCAGTACTTC. Protein: CASSQGREQYF.

The DNA of the CDR3 is TGTGCCAGCAGTTTAAAGAGGACAGATAATTCACCCCTCCACTTT. Residues: CASSLKRTDNSPLHF. This chain links TRBV9 with TRBJ1-6, with TRBD1 as a possible D gene (6 bases). Germline CDR1 is SGDLS and CDR2 is YYNGEE. This CDR3 has 15 amino acids. V lost 5 bases and J lost 5, with 14 bases in between.

The chain carries TRBV28 and TRBJ1-2, with 8 nucleotides matching TRBD1. The CDR3 loop spans 14 amino acids. V shed 2 bases and J 7 bases; nucleotides not matched to a gene: 6. Germline-derived CDR1 and CDR2 are MDHEN and SYDVKM. CDR3 sequence reads: CASSLGNRGIGYTF. Here the CDR3 DNA reads TGTGCCAGCAGTTTAGGGAACAGGGGGATTGGCTACACCTTC.

This chain uses TRBV7-9 with TRBJ1-1; no clear D. Germline V gene data show CDR1 as SEHNR and CDR2 as FQNEAQ (reference sequence). V lost 3 bases to trimming and J lost 0 bases, with 8 bases between them. The CDR3 consists of 14 residues. CDR3 residues: CASSFGSMNTEAFF. CDR3 coding DNA: TGTGCCAGCAGCTTTGGGTCCATGAACACTGAAGCTTTCTTT. Full variable domain (missing parts from reference TRBV7-9 and TRBJ1-1): DTGVSQNPRHKITKRGQNVTFRCDPISEHNRLYWYRQTLGQGPEFLTYFQNEAQLEKSRLLSDRFSAERPKGSFSTLEIQRTEQGDSAMYLCASSFGSMNTEAFFGQGTRLTVV.